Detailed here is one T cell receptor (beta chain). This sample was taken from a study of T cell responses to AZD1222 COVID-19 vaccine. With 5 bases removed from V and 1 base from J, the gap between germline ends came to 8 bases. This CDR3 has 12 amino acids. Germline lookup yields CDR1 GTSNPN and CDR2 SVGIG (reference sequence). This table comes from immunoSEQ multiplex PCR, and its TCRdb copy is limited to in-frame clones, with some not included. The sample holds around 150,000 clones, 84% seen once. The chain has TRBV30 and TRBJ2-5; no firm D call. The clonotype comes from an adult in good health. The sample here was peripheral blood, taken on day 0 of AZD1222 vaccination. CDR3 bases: TGTGCCTGGGGAGAAACCCAAGAGACCCAGTACTTC. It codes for CAWGETQETQYF.